One and the same sample provided the 32 T cell receptor beta chains below, sequenced in a study of blood T cell repertoires in COVID-19 (dated by TCRdb to the early 2020s). The library was prepared using the immunoSEQ multiplex PCR assay. The clones in this table, taken by TCRdb from immuneACCESS, are in-frame only. Not every clone is retained; where verified, under half of the shortfall comes from an unresolved V gene, and the cause of the rest is unknown. For this sample the table gives around 320,000 clones, of which approximately 89% were detected only once. More than 6.5% of the sample goes to the ten largest clones. Sequencing input: peripheral blood. The origin of the receptors is a woman in her thirties who had recovered from COVID-19.

This chain uses TRBV7-6 with TRBJ2-3; 7 bases agree with TRBD1. This CDR3 comprises 15 residues. CDR1 SGHVS and CDR2 FNYEAQ come from the germline V gene. After removal of 3 bases from V and 3 bases from J, the junction contained 6 bases not matched to a gene. The chain's CDR3 is CASSLTGSWTDTQYF. The CDR3, as DNA: TGTGCCAGCAGCTTGACAGGGTCGTGGACAGATACGCAGTATTTT. The variable domain in full, completed from reference TRBV7-6 and TRBJ2-3, reads GAGVSQSPRYKVTKRGQDVALRCDPISGHVSLYWYRQALGQGPEFLTYFNYEAQQDKSGLPNDRFSAERPEGSISTLTIQRTEQRDSAMYRCASSLTGSWTDTQYFGPGTRLTVL.

The chain has TRBV25-1 and TRBJ1-3; 9 nucleotides line up with TRBD1. There are 17 residues in the CDR3. With V trimmed by 3 bases and J by 4 bases, 10 bases remained unmatched. Germline values: CDR1 MGHDK, CDR2 SYGVNS. CDR3 in amino acids: CASSDYGQGREGNTIYF. The CDR3, as DNA: TGTGCCAGCAGTGATTACGGACAGGGGAGGGAAGGAAACACCATATATTTT.

The rearrangement joins TRBV27 to TRBJ2-3; 9 nucleotides agree with TRBD2. V shed 1 base, J shed 5 bases, and the junction held 7 bases outside the gene matches. The CDR3 totals 16 residues. From germline, CDR1 is MNHEY and CDR2 SMNVEV (reference sequence). The CDR3 protein is CASSLYAGGPKDTQYF. DNA of the CDR3: TGTGCCAGCAGTTTATACGCGGGGGGGCCGAAAGATACGCAGTATTTT.

The table lists this clone with a few counts. CDR3 bases: TGCGCCAGCAGCCAAGTCGGACAGGCCACAGGCTACACCTTC. Its translation is CASSQVGQATGYTF. V and J are TRBV4-1 and TRBJ1-2; the match to TRBD1 covers 7 bases. CDR3 size: 14 residues. Germline CDR1 reads MGHRA; CDR2 reads YSYEKL. V dropped 1 base and J dropped 8; count of bases not matched to a gene: 7.

The V gene is TRBV7-2, the J gene TRBJ1-2, with D possibly being TRBD1 (6 bases). Between the trimmed V and J ends, which lost 5 bases and 2 bases, there was a span of 15 bases. Germline CDR1 SGHTA, CDR2 FQGNSA. The CDR3 consists of 15 residues. CDR3 nucleotide sequence: TGTGCCAGCAGCCCCCATTTAAGGGGGAACTATGGCTACACCTTC. It encodes CASSPHLRGNYGYTF.

This clone appeared a single time. The V call is TRBV24-1, the J call TRBJ2-7, with a tentative D call TRBD2 (5 bases). Germline V gene sequence: CDR1 KGHDR, CDR2 SFDVKD. V was clipped by 2 bases and J by 0 bases, with 10 bases between them. CDR3 length: 15 residues. The CDR3 is CATSDSRGSSYEQYF. The DNA for the CDR3 is TGTGCCACCAGTGATTCCCGGGGAAGCTCCTACGAGCAGTACTTC.

This clone showed up just a few times. The V call is TRBV29-1, the J call TRBJ2-7; perhaps TRBD1 as D (6 bases). This CDR3 is 13 amino acids long. V was cut by 3 bases and J by 3 bases, with 12 bases left in between. CDR1 SQVTM and CDR2 ANQGSEA come from the germline V gene. The CDR3 reads CSVDTGNLYEQYF. The CDR3 DNA reads as TGCAGCGTTGATACAGGGAACCTCTACGAGCAGTACTTC.

The gene calls are TRBV5-1 and TRBJ2-5; no clear D. The V gene's germline CDR1 is SGHRS and CDR2 YFSETQ. V lost 1 base, J lost 5 bases, and 12 bases lay in between. This CDR3 is built from 14 residues. DNA of the CDR3: TGCGCCAGCAGCTTGAGGTGGAGACGGGAGACCCAGTACTTC. The encoded protein is CASSLRWRRETQYF.

The chain recombines TRBV15 with TRBJ1-5; D gene ambiguous. There are 16 residues in the CDR3. V was shortened by 0 bases and J by 3 bases, with 12 bases between the two germline ends. Germline V gene sequence: CDR1 LNHNV, CDR2 YYDKDF (reference sequence). CDR3 amino acids: CATSRDWASINQPQHF. The CDR3 nucleotides read TGTGCCACCAGCAGAGATTGGGCCTCTATCAATCAGCCCCAGCATTTT.

CDR3 nucleotides: TGTGCCAGCAGCTTGGTCGGACAGGGCTCCACAGATACGCAGTATTTT. Residues: CASSLVGQGSTDTQYF. The gene calls are TRBV5-6 and TRBJ2-3; TRBD1 matches 8 bases. The germline CDR1 and CDR2 sequences are SGHDT and YYEEEE. The CDR3 is 16 residues long. V lost 0 bases, J lost 2 bases, and 5 bases stayed unmatched.

J is TRBJ2-3 and V is TRBV5-4, with a tentative D call TRBD1 (6 bases). The CDR3 loop spans 14 amino acids. From germline, CDR1 is SGHNT and CDR2 YYREEE (reference sequence). V lost 2 bases, J lost 6 bases, and 13 bases lay in between. CDR3 nucleotide sequence: TGTGCCAGCAGCTTTTTACTGGGGGCGGATACGCAGTATTTT. Amino acid sequence: CASSFLLGADTQYF.

The V gene is TRBV10-3, the J gene TRBJ1-2; TRBD1 aligns across 7 bases. The CDR3 contains 14 residues. CDR1 and CDR2 (germline): ENHRY, SYGVKD. Trimming removed 10 bases from V and 4 bases from J; junction bases left unmatched: 12. This chain's CDR3 is CATQTTGNGYGYTF. For the CDR3, the DNA is TGTGCCACCCAGACGACAGGGAATGGCTATGGCTACACCTTC.

The rearrangement uses TRBV19 and TRBJ1-4; 9 bases are shared with TRBD1. This CDR3 comprises 15 residues. Germline assignment: CDR1 LNHDA and CDR2 SQIVND (reference sequence). With 5 bases clipped from V and 7 bases from J, the junction kept 8 bases outside the gene matches. DNA of the CDR3: TGTGCCAGTAGTGCCGAACCGGGACAGGGTGAAAAACTGTTTTTT. Its protein is CASSAEPGQGEKLFF.

The chain employs TRBV2 and TRBJ1-4, with a weak D call TRBD1 (6 bases). This CDR3 has 15 residues. Germline V gene data show CDR1 as SNHLY and CDR2 as FYNNEI. The ends were cut back, 8 bases at V and 6 bases at J, with 19 bases in the middle. The chain's CDR3 is CASVGGGVQDEKLFF. The CDR3 coding sequence is TGTGCCAGCGTCGGAGGGGGGGTTCAGGATGAAAAACTGTTTTTT.

V and J are TRBV29-1 and TRBJ2-7; a weak D match, TRBD1 (6 bases). The CDR3 has 14 amino acids. Germline CDR1 and CDR2: SQVTM and ANQGSEA. The V end lost 2 bases, the J end lost 6 bases, and 17 bases lay between the germline ends. The CDR3 here is CSVEIGRGTSEQYF. Written as DNA, the CDR3 is TGCAGCGTTGAAATCGGCAGGGGAACTTCCGAGCAGTACTTC.

This clone was detected once. V usage is TRBV28 and J usage is TRBJ1-1, with 7 bases lining up with TRBD1. The V gene's germline CDR1 is MDHEN and CDR2 SYDVKM. Trimming at V came to 5 bases and at J to 4 bases, leaving 7 bases not matched to a gene. This CDR3 contains 14 residues. The CDR3: CASSLVGTATEAFF. In DNA form, the CDR3 reads TGTGCCAGCAGTCTAGTAGGGACAGCCACTGAAGCTTTCTTT.

The chain is built from TRBV11-2 and TRBJ2-1; TRBD2 is a possible D gene (5 bases). The germline V and J ends were trimmed by 1 base and 7 bases, with 17 bases remaining between them. Germline loops: CDR1 SGHAT, CDR2 FQNNGV. The CDR3 sequence is 16 residues long. The CDR3 loop is CASSLVSGLMGNEQFF. The CDR3 DNA reads as TGTGCCAGCAGCTTAGTAAGCGGTCTCATGGGGAATGAGCAGTTCTTC.

The DNA of the CDR3 is TGTGCCAGCAGCCCTCTAGCGGGGGGAACCGGGGAGCTGTTTTTT. Its translation is CASSPLAGGTGELFF. This rearrangement joins TRBV5-4 to TRBJ2-2; 11 positions match TRBD2. CDR3 length: 15 amino acids. Unmatched junction bases numbered 4, after V lost 4 bases and J lost 5 bases. The germline gives CDR1 SGHNT, CDR2 YYREEE (reference sequence).

The chain joins TRBV7-3 to TRBJ2-2, with a weak D call TRBD1 (6 bases). Trimming left V 5 bases short and J 6 bases short, with 16 bases between. The CDR3 spans 15 residues. Germline CDR1 is SGHTA and CDR2 is FQGTGA. This CDR3 reads CASSPWTELPGELFF. The CDR3 DNA reads as TGTGCCAGCAGCCCCTGGACAGAGTTGCCCGGGGAGCTGTTTTTT.

The chain combines TRBV5-1 with TRBJ2-1, with TRBD2 matching over 7 bases. Per the germline V gene, CDR1 is SGHRS and CDR2 is YFSETQ. The CDR3 extends over 15 amino acids. V dropped 0 bases and J dropped 10; count of bases not matched to a gene: 10. The CDR3 DNA sequence: TGCGCCAGCAGCTTGGGGGCTAGCGGCCCAAAGGAGCAGTTCTTC. Translation gives CASSLGASGPKEQFF.

The V gene is TRBV2, the J gene TRBJ2-7; 9 bases are a match to TRBD2. Trimming removed 2 bases from V and 4 bases from J; junction bases left unmatched: 3. The V gene's germline CDR1 is SNHLY and CDR2 FYNNEI. The CDR3 contains 14 residues. As DNA, the CDR3 is TGTGCCAGCAGTGAATTGGCGGGGGGGTACGAGCAGTACTTC. Protein sequence: CASSELAGGYEQYF.

The chain is built from TRBV10-1 and TRBJ1-5; TRBD1 matches 12 bases. The CDR3 is made up of 17 amino acids. Germline CDR1 reads WNHNN; CDR2 reads SYGVQD (reference sequence). V gave up 4 bases and J gave up 2 bases; unmatched junction bases: 6. Here the CDR3 DNA reads TGCGCCAGCAGTGCCCTGGGACAGGGGGCCTGCAATCAGCCCCAGCATTTT. Residues: CASSALGQGACNQPQHF.

V usage is TRBV2 and J usage is TRBJ2-1; the D gene is possibly TRBD2 (6 bases). The CDR3 has 14 residues. Germline V lookup: CDR1 SNHLY, CDR2 FYNNEI. The germline V and J ends were trimmed by 5 bases and 0 bases, with 8 bases remaining between them. The CDR3, as DNA: TGTGCCAGCAGTCCTAGCGCCTCCTACAATGAGCAGTTCTTC. This translates into CASSPSASYNEQFF.

This chain connects TRBV28 to TRBJ2-7; D perhaps matches TRBD1 (6 bases). The V and J ends lost 6 bases and 4 bases respectively, with 13 bases between them. This CDR3 has 13 amino acids. CDR1 and CDR2 (germline): MDHEN, SYDVKM. Written as DNA, the CDR3 is TGTGCCAGCAGAAAAACAGGGAGTTACGAGCAGTACTTC. Its protein product is CASRKTGSYEQYF.

V is TRBV3-1 (or the pseudogene TRBV3-2) and J is TRBJ2-3; TRBD2 agrees at 9 bases. Unmatched junction bases numbered 14, after V lost 5 bases and J lost 5 bases. Germline-derived CDR1 and CDR2 are LGHDT and YNNKEL (reference sequence). The length of the CDR3 is 17 residues. The CDR3 spells CASSTRARGGRGDTQYF. Written as DNA, the CDR3 is TGTGCCAGCAGCACTAGGGCGCGGGGGGGCCGGGGAGATACGCAGTATTTT.

The chain is built from TRBV5-1 and TRBJ2-2, with 7 bases lining up with TRBD2. Germline trimming cut 2 bases from V and 2 bases from J; bases unmatched to any gene: 3. Germline V gene data show CDR1 as SGHRS and CDR2 as YFSETQ. This CDR3 spans 15 amino acids. The CDR3 bases are TGCGCCAGCAGCTTCGGGGGGATTAACACCGGGGAGCTGTTTTTT. It is translated as CASSFGGINTGELFF.

The chain couples TRBV7-3 to TRBJ2-1, with a weak D call TRBD2 (6 bases). The V end was cut by 0 bases, the J end by 6 bases, with 15 bases between. The germline V gene has CDR1 SGHTA and CDR2 FQGTGA. There are 16 residues in the CDR3. The CDR3 sequence is CASSLTGGLQSNEQFF. CDR3 DNA: TGTGCCAGCAGCTTAACTGGGGGACTTCAGAGCAATGAGCAGTTCTTC.

This clone was found a few times. Written as DNA, the CDR3 is TGTGCCAGCAGCTTGGTAGCCCCCAAGCTCTCCTACGAGCAGTACTTC. Protein product: CASSLVAPKLSYEQYF. The chain is built from TRBV5-5 and TRBJ2-7; D ambiguous. The CDR3 runs to 16 residues. The V gene lost 0 bases and the J gene lost 0 bases, with 13 bases spanning the gap. Germline assignment: CDR1 SGHKS and CDR2 YYEKEE (reference sequence).

The V gene is TRBV25-1, the J gene TRBJ2-1, with 9 bases matching TRBD1. The V and J ends lost 2 bases and 5 bases, in that order; junction bases with no gene match: 4. The CDR3 contains 15 residues. The germline V gene has CDR1 MGHDK and CDR2 SYGVNS. The CDR3 region has the DNA TGTGCCAGCAGTGAAATACAGGGGGCGAACAATGAGCAGTTCTTC. Residues: CASSEIQGANNEQFF. The whole variable domain, remainder taken from reference TRBV25-1 and TRBJ2-1, is EADIYQTPRYLVIGTGKKITLECSQTMGHDKMYWYQQDPGMELHLIHYSYGVNSTEKGDLSSESTVSRIRTEHFPLTLESARPSHTSQYLCASSEIQGANNEQFFGPGTRLTVL.

The chain couples TRBV18 to TRBJ2-2, with a weak D call TRBD2 (6 bases). Germline V gene lookup returns CDR1 KGHSH and CDR2 LQKENI. The ends were cut back, 2 bases at V and 5 bases at J, with 12 bases in the middle. CDR3 length: 15 residues. This chain's CDR3 is CASSPEQAGTGELFF. The CDR3 region has the DNA TGTGCCAGCTCACCAGAACAGGCGGGGACCGGGGAGCTGTTTTTT.

This clone was detected a few times. At the DNA level, this CDR3 is encoded by other sequences in the same sample as well. V gene TRBV3-1 (or the pseudogene TRBV3-2) combines with J gene TRBJ2-7, with a tentative D call TRBD2 (5 bases). V was trimmed by 4 bases and J by 4 bases, leaving 8 bases between them. Germline values: CDR1 LGHDT, CDR2 YNNKEL (reference sequence). This CDR3 region has 12 residues. In DNA, the CDR3 is TGTGCCAGCAGCCTCAGAGGGTACGAGCAGTACTTC. Protein product: CASSLRGYEQYF.

The gene calls are TRBV19 and TRBJ2-1; D might be TRBD1 (5 bases). The CDR3 has 14 residues. The germline V and J ends were trimmed by 3 bases and 8 bases, with 14 bases remaining between them. Germline values: CDR1 LNHDA, CDR2 SQIVND (reference sequence). The CDR3 here is CASSIRGSLDEQFF. The CDR3 coding sequence is TGTGCCAGTAGTATTAGGGGCTCGCTGGATGAGCAGTTCTTC.